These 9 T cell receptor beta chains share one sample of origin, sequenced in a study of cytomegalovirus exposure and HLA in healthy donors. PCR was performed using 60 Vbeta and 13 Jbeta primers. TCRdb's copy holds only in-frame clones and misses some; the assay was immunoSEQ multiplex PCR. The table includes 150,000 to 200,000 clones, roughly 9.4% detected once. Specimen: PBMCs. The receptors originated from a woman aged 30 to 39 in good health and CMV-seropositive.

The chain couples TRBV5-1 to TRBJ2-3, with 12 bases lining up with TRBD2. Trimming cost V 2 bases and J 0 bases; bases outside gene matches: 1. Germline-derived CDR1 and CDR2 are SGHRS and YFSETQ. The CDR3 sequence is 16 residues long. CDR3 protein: CASSFGTSGSTDTQYF. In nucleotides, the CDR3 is TGCGCCAGCAGCTTTGGGACTAGCGGGAGCACAGATACGCAGTATTTT.

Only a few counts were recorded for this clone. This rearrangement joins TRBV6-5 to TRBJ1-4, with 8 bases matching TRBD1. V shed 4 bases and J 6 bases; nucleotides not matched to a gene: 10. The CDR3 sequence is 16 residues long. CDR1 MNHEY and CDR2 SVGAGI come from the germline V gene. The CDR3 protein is CASSFSPGGVDEKLFF. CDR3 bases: TGTGCCAGCAGTTTTTCTCCAGGGGGCGTCGATGAAAAACTGTTTTTT.

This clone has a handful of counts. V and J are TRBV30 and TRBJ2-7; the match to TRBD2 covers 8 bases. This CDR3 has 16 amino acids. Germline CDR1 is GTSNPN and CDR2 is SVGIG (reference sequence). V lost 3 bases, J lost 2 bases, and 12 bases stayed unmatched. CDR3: CAWRGRGVDWTYEQYF. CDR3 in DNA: TGTGCCTGGAGGGGGCGGGGGGTGGATTGGACCTACGAGCAGTACTTC.

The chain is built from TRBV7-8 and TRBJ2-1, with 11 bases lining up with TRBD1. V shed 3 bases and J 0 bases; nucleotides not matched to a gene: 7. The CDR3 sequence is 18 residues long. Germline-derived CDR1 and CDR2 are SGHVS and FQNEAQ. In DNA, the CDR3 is TGTGCCAGCAGCTTCCGGGACAGGGGGTCGCACTCCTACAATGAGCAGTTCTTC. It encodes CASSFRDRGSHSYNEQFF.

The CDR3 protein is CASSPLAGGRYGELFF. DNA for the CDR3: TGTGCCAGCAGCCCCCTAGCGGGAGGGCGATACGGGGAGCTGTTTTTT. The rearrangement links TRBV7-8 to TRBJ2-2, with TRBD2 identical over 12 bases. Germline V CDR1 and CDR2: SGHVS, FQNEAQ. J gave up 7 bases and V 5 bases, and 8 bases lay outside the gene matches. The CDR3 consists of 16 residues.

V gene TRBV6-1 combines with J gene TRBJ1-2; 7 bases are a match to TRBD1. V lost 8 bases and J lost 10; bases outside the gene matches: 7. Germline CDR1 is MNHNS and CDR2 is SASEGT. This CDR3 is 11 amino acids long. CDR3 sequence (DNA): TGTGCCAGCTGGGGACAGTTTGTCTACACCTTC. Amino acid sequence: CASWGQFVYTF.

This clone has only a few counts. The CDR3 is CSALWGDYGYTF. CDR3 coding DNA: TGCAGCGCCCTGTGGGGGGACTATGGCTACACCTTC. The chain has TRBV29-1 and TRBJ1-2; D may be TRBD1 (5 bases). V lost 7 bases and J 3 bases, leaving 12 bases between the germline ends. This CDR3 region has 12 residues. Germline V lookup: CDR1 SQVTM, CDR2 ANQGSEA. Variable domain in full (rest from reference TRBV29-1 and TRBJ1-2): SAVISQKPSRDICQRGTSLTIQCQVDSQVTMMFWYRQQPGQSLTLIATANQGSEATYESGFVIDKFPISRPNLTFSTLTVSNMSPEDSSIYLCSALWGDYGYTFGSGTRLTVV.

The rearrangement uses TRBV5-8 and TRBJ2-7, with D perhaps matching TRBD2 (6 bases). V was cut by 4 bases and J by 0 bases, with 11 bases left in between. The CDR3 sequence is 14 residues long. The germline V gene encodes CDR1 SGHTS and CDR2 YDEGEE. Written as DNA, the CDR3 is TGTGCCAGCAGCACTTTAGCGGCCTCCTACGAGCAGTACTTC. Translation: CASSTLAASYEQYF.

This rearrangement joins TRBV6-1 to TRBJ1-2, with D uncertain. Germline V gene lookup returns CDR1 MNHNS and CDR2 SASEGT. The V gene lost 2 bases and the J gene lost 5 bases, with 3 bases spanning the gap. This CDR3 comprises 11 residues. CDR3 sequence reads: CASSERYGYTF. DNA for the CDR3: TGTGCCAGCAGTGAACGGTATGGCTACACCTTC.